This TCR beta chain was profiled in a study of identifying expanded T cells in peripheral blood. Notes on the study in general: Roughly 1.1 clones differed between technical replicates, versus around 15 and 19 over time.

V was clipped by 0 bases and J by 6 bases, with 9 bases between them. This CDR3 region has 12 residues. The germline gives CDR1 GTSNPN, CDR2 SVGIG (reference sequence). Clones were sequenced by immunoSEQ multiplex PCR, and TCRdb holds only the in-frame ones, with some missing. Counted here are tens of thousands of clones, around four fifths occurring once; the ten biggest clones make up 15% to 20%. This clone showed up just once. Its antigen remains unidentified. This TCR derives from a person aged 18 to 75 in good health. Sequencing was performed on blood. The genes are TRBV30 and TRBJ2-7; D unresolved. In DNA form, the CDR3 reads TGTGCCTGGAGTGTACGAACATTCGAGCAGTACTTC. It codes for CAWSVRTFEQYF.